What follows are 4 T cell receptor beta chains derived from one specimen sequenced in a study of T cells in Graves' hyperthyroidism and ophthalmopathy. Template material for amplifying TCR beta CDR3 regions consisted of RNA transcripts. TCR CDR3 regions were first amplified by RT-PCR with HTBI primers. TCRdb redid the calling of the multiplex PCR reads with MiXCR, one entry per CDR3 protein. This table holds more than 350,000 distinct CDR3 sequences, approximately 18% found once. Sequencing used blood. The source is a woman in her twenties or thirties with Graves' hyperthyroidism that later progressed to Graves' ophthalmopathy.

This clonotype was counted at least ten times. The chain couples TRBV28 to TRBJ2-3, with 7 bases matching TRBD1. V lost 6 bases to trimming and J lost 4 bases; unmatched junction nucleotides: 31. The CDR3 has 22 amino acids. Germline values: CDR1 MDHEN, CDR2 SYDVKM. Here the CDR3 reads CASRPQYAFGYRGLHFPDTQYF. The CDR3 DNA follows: TGTGCCAGCAGACCGCAGTACGCCTTTGGTTACAGGGGCCTTCATTTTCCAGATACGCAGTATTTT.

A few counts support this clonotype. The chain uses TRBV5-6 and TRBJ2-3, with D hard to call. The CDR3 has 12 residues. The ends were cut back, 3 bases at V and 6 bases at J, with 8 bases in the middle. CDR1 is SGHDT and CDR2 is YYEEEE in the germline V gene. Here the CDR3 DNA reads TGTGCCAGCAGCTGGGTCTCGGATACGCAGTATTTT. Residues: CASSWVSDTQYF.

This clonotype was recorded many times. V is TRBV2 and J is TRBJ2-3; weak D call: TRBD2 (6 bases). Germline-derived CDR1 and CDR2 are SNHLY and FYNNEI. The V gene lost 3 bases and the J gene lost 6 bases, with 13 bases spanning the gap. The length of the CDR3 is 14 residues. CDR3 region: CASSETGVGDTQYF. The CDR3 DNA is TGTGCCAGCAGTGAGACGGGAGTAGGTGATACGCAGTATTTT.

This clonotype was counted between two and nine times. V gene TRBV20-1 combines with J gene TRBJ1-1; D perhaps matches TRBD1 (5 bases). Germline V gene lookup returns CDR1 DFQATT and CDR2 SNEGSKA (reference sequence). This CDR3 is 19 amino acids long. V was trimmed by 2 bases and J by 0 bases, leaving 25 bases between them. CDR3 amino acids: CSARRILRDRVWMNTEAFF. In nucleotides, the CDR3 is TGCAGTGCTAGACGCATTCTCCGGGACCGAGTATGGATGAACACTGAAGCTTTCTTT.